The subject of this entry is one TCR beta chain. Original data processing: Amplification of reference gene primers provided the estimated nucleated cell counts. TCRdb's copy holds only in-frame clones and misses some; the assay was immunoSEQ multiplex PCR. For V, J and clone size, that table is used; D and trimming come from the DNA. The sample has some 270,000 clones, about nine tenths seen once; the top ten hold less than 2%. This entry comes from a study of blood T cell repertoires in COVID-19. Background on the study: The United States, Italy and Spain supplied acute and convalescent COVID-19 samples.

The sequence came from a woman aged 40 to 50 who had recovered from COVID-19. The sample taken for sequencing was PBMCs or T cells enriched from blood (not recorded which).

The DNA for the CDR3 is TGCGCCAGCAGCCAAACCGCGGGAGGCTTCGATCAGCCCCAGCATTTT. Encoded protein: CASSQTAGGFDQPQHF. The rearrangement links TRBV4-3 to TRBJ1-5; no reliable D call. Germline values: CDR1 LGHNA, CDR2 YSLEER. The CDR3 consists of 16 residues. V lost 2 bases and J lost 5, with 16 bases in between.